The rows below give T cell receptor beta chains drawn from one sample of a study of low-dose radiotherapy and immunotherapy resistance in tumors. TCRdb re-derived calls from the reads in MiXCR, one entry per CDR3 protein. The sample includes tens of thousands of distinct CDR3 sequences, 15% to 20% of them seen just once. This specimen consisted of PBMCs, obtained before treatment. Source of these receptors: a male donor with prostate cancer. CDR3s include the opening cysteine and the closing phenylalanine or tryptophan. The D gene is left open where the match is weak. Size values are once, few and many counts, or a class for expanded clones, and some rows have none.

CDR3 length: 16
J gene: TRBJ2-7
D gene: TRBD2
clone size: .
V gene: TRBV28
CDR3 protein: CASTTVGLAGGVGQYF
CDR3 DNA: TGTGCCAGCACCACCGTAGGGCTAGCGGGAGGCGTAGGGCAGTACTTC

CDR3 length: 15
J gene: TRBJ1-5
D gene: .
clone size: few
V gene: TRBV20-1
CDR3 protein: CSARSIGGAGQPQHF
CDR3 DNA: TGCAGTGCTAGATCGATAGGGGGGGCGGGTCAGCCCCAGCATTTT

CDR3 length: 17
J gene: TRBJ1-6
D gene: .
clone size: many
V gene: TRBV4-1
CDR3 protein: CASSQSEGRPSNSPLHF
CDR3 DNA: TGCGCCAGCAGCCAAAGTGAGGGACGGCCAAGTAATTCACCCCTCCACTTT

CDR3 length: 14
J gene: TRBJ2-1
D gene: .
clone size: many
V gene: TRBV6-6
CDR3 protein: CASSYSTGYNEQFF
CDR3 DNA: TGTGCCAGCAGTTACTCAACAGGATACAATGAGCAGTTCTTC

CDR3 length: 14
J gene: TRBJ2-2
D gene: .
clone size: many
V gene: TRBV7-9
CDR3 protein: CASSFSPEGGELFF
CDR3 DNA: TGTGCCAGCAGCTTTTCCCCTGAGGGCGGGGAGCTGTTTTTT

CDR3 length: 13
J gene: TRBJ2-7
D gene: .
clone size: many
V gene: TRBV12-3/TRBV12-4
CDR3 protein: CASGGTPSYEQYF
CDR3 DNA: TGTGCCAGCGGCGGGACACCCTCCTACGAGCAGTACTTC

CDR3 length: 16
J gene: TRBJ2-3
D gene: TRBD2
clone size: many
V gene: TRBV2
CDR3 protein: CASSEGTSGGQDTQYF
CDR3 DNA: TGTGCCAGCAGTGAAGGTACTAGCGGGGGCCAAGATACGCAGTATTTT

CDR3 length: 11
J gene: TRBJ2-1
D gene: .
clone size: many
V gene: TRBV6-1
CDR3 protein: CASIQGNEQFF
CDR3 DNA: TGTGCCAGCATCCAGGGAAATGAGCAGTTCTTC

CDR3 length: 13
J gene: TRBJ2-5
D gene: .
clone size: .
V gene: TRBV5-1
CDR3 protein: CASSWRPQETQYF
CDR3 DNA: TGCGCCAGCAGCTGGAGGCCACAAGAGACCCAGTACTTC

CDR3 length: 14
J gene: TRBJ2-3
D gene: .
clone size: many
V gene: TRBV2
CDR3 protein: CASSAARNTDTQYF
CDR3 DNA: TGTGCCAGCAGTGCGGCGAGAAACACAGATACGCAGTATTTT

CDR3 length: 16
J gene: TRBJ2-2
D gene: .
clone size: many
V gene: TRBV4-1
CDR3 protein: CASSQDLGHHTGELFF
CDR3 DNA: TGCGCCAGCAGCCAAGATCTTGGGCACCACACCGGGGAGCTGTTTTTT

CDR3 length: 18
J gene: TRBJ2-3
D gene: TRBD2
clone size: .
V gene: TRBV7-3
CDR3 protein: CASSRLAGGPTSTDTQYF
CDR3 DNA: TGTGCCAGCAGCCGGCTGGCGGGGGGGCCTACGAGCACAGATACGCAGTATTTT

CDR3 length: 18
J gene: TRBJ2-2
D gene: TRBD2
clone size: .
V gene: TRBV11-3
CDR3 protein: CASSLDSAGGPHTGELFF
CDR3 DNA: TGTGCCAGCAGCTTAGATTCCGCGGGAGGGCCCCACACCGGGGAGCTGTTTTTT

CDR3 length: 16
J gene: TRBJ2-3
D gene: .
clone size: many
V gene: TRBV4-1
CDR3 protein: CASSQEARGGVDTQYF
CDR3 DNA: TGCGCCAGCAGCCAAGAAGCCAGGGGGGGGGTAGATACGCAGTATTTT

CDR3 length: 12
J gene: TRBJ2-3
D gene: .
clone size: many
V gene: TRBV3-1
CDR3 protein: CASSQIRDTQYF
CDR3 DNA: TGTGCCAGCAGCCAAATCAGAGATACGCAGTATTTT

CDR3 length: 14
J gene: TRBJ2-1
D gene: TRBD1
clone size: many
V gene: TRBV7-9
CDR3 protein: CASSWGQEVDEQFF
CDR3 DNA: TGTGCCAGCAGCTGGGGACAGGAGGTGGATGAGCAGTTCTTC

CDR3 length: 16
J gene: TRBJ2-7
D gene: TRBD1
clone size: many
V gene: TRBV2
CDR3 protein: CASSSPRRTGSYEQYF
CDR3 DNA: TGTGCCAGCAGCTCGCCCCGCCGGACAGGCTCCTACGAGCAGTACTTC

CDR3 length: 15
J gene: TRBJ2-4
D gene: .
clone size: many
V gene: TRBV10-2
CDR3 protein: CASSEGGGVKNIQYF
CDR3 DNA: TGCGCCAGCAGTGAAGGAGGGGGGGTCAAAAACATTCAGTACTTC

CDR3 length: 14
J gene: TRBJ1-1
D gene: .
clone size: .
V gene: TRBV12-3/TRBV12-4
CDR3 protein: CASRKGQKNTEAFF
CDR3 DNA: TGTGCCAGCAGAAAGGGCCAGAAGAACACTGAAGCTTTCTTT

CDR3 length: 16
J gene: TRBJ1-2
D gene: .
clone size: .
V gene: TRBV6-2/TRBV6-3
CDR3 protein: CASSYGEGDLLGGYTF
CDR3 DNA: TGTGCCAGCAGTTACGGGGAGGGTGACCTCCTTGGGGGCTACACCTTC

CDR3 length: 15
J gene: TRBJ2-7
D gene: .
clone size: many
V gene: TRBV4-1
CDR3 protein: CASSQSPAGSYEQYF
CDR3 DNA: TGCGCCAGCAGCCAATCTCCTGCAGGGTCCTACGAGCAGTACTTC

CDR3 length: 16
J gene: TRBJ1-5
D gene: TRBD1
clone size: many
V gene: TRBV2
CDR3 protein: CASNLIKGRGHQPQHF
CDR3 DNA: TGTGCCAGCAATCTGATAAAAGGGAGGGGGCATCAGCCCCAGCATTTT

CDR3 length: 14
J gene: TRBJ1-6
D gene: .
clone size: many
V gene: TRBV6-5
CDR3 protein: CASSYGRLNSPLHF
CDR3 DNA: TGTGCCAGCAGTTACGGGCGGCTAAATTCACCCCTCCACTTT

CDR3 length: 15
J gene: TRBJ2-7
D gene: TRBD2
clone size: many
V gene: TRBV20-1
CDR3 protein: CSASSTAGGTYEQYF
CDR3 DNA: TGCAGTGCTAGTTCAACAGCGGGGGGGACCTACGAGCAGTACTTC

CDR3 length: 15
J gene: TRBJ2-7
D gene: .
clone size: .
V gene: TRBV6-5
CDR3 protein: CASSRTQSGLAEQYF
CDR3 DNA: TGTGCCAGCAGTCGGACCCAGTCGGGGTTGGCCGAGCAGTACTTC

CDR3 length: 14
J gene: TRBJ1-1
D gene: .
clone size: .
V gene: TRBV6-6
CDR3 protein: CASRSQAMNTEAFF
CDR3 DNA: TGTGCCAGCCGATCCCAGGCTATGAACACTGAAGCTTTCTTT

CDR3 length: 15
J gene: TRBJ1-2
D gene: TRBD1
clone size: once
V gene: TRBV6-6
CDR3 protein: CASSSLGQGRYGYTF
CDR3 DNA: TGTGCCAGCAGTTCCCTGGGACAGGGTCGATATGGCTACACCTTC

CDR3 length: 14
J gene: TRBJ2-3
D gene: .
clone size: many
V gene: TRBV27
CDR3 protein: CASSWGLGTDTQYF
CDR3 DNA: TGTGCCAGCAGTTGGGGACTGGGCACAGATACGCAGTATTTT

CDR3 length: 13
J gene: TRBJ2-7
D gene: .
clone size: .
V gene: TRBV11-2
CDR3 protein: CASSFISSYERYF
CDR3 DNA: TGTGCCAGCAGCTTCATTAGCTCCTACGAGCGGTACTTC

CDR3 length: 14
J gene: TRBJ1-4
D gene: TRBD1
clone size: many
V gene: TRBV5-1
CDR3 protein: CASSVTGTNEKLFF
CDR3 DNA: TGCGCCAGCAGTGTGACAGGGACTAATGAAAAACTGTTTTTT

CDR3 length: 15
J gene: TRBJ2-5
D gene: TRBD1
clone size: many
V gene: TRBV12-5
CDR3 protein: CASGLAGTGQETQYF
CDR3 DNA: TGTGCTAGTGGTTTAGCCGGGACAGGGCAAGAGACCCAGTACTTC

CDR3 length: 14
J gene: TRBJ2-5
D gene: .
clone size: .
V gene: TRBV5-1
CDR3 protein: CASSPTSGVETQYF
CDR3 DNA: TGCGCCAGCAGCCCGACTAGTGGGGTAGAGACCCAGTACTTC

CDR3 length: 12
J gene: TRBJ2-3
D gene: .
clone size: .
V gene: TRBV21-1
CDR3 protein: CASSARQYTQYF
CDR3 DNA: TGTGCCAGCAGCGCCAGACAGTATACGCAGTATTTT

CDR3 length: 13
J gene: TRBJ1-2
D gene: .
clone size: .
V gene: TRBV18
CDR3 protein: CASSPPGPYGYTF
CDR3 DNA: TGTGCCAGCTCACCACCGGGGCCGTATGGCTACACCTTC

CDR3 length: 14
J gene: TRBJ1-6
D gene: TRBD1
clone size: .
V gene: TRBV3-1
CDR3 protein: CASSKRQGNSPLHF
CDR3 DNA: TGTGCCAGCAGCAAGCGACAGGGTAATTCACCCCTCCACTTT

CDR3 length: 11
J gene: TRBJ2-5
D gene: .
clone size: many
V gene: TRBV30
CDR3 protein: CAWGLQETQYF
CDR3 DNA: TGTGCCTGGGGACTGCAAGAGACCCAGTACTTC

CDR3 length: 13
J gene: TRBJ1-1
D gene: .
clone size: few
V gene: TRBV12-3/TRBV12-4
CDR3 protein: CASTPFIFAEAFF
CDR3 DNA: TGTGCCAGCACCCCGTTTATATTCGCAGAAGCTTTCTTT

CDR3 length: 14
J gene: TRBJ2-2
D gene: TRBD2
clone size: many
V gene: TRBV12-3/TRBV12-4
CDR3 protein: CASSHTGGARELFF
CDR3 DNA: TGTGCCAGCAGCCACACCGGGGGGGCCCGGGAGCTGTTTTTT

CDR3 length: 13
J gene: TRBJ2-3
D gene: .
clone size: many
V gene: TRBV5-1
CDR3 protein: CASSRAPPDTQYF
CDR3 DNA: TGCGCCAGCTCGCGGGCCCCCCCAGATACGCAGTATTTT

CDR3 length: 15
J gene: TRBJ2-1
D gene: TRBD2
clone size: many
V gene: TRBV20-1
CDR3 protein: CSAPPLTSGGVQQFF
CDR3 DNA: TGCAGTGCTCCCCCGTTGACTAGCGGGGGGGTTCAGCAGTTCTTC

CDR3 length: 15
J gene: TRBJ2-5
D gene: TRBD2
clone size: many
V gene: TRBV11-2
CDR3 protein: CASSISPSGQETQYF
CDR3 DNA: TGTGCCAGCAGCATCTCACCTAGCGGCCAAGAGACCCAGTACTTC

CDR3 length: 12
J gene: TRBJ1-5
D gene: .
clone size: many
V gene: TRBV30
CDR3 protein: CAWSVLGQPQHF
CDR3 DNA: TGTGCCTGGAGTGTACTAGGTCAGCCCCAGCATTTT

CDR3 length: 14
J gene: TRBJ1-1
D gene: .
clone size: many
V gene: TRBV5-1
CDR3 protein: CASSLDPPVGEAFF
CDR3 DNA: TGCGCCAGCAGCCTCGACCCCCCGGTCGGTGAAGCTTTCTTT

CDR3 length: 14
J gene: TRBJ1-2
D gene: .
clone size: .
V gene: TRBV7-3
CDR3 protein: CASSGGRAKEGYTF
CDR3 DNA: TGTGCCAGCAGCGGGGGTCGGGCCAAAGAAGGCTACACCTTC

CDR3 length: 14
J gene: TRBJ2-7
D gene: .
clone size: many
V gene: TRBV6-1
CDR3 protein: CASSGRDTSYEQYF
CDR3 DNA: TGTGCCAGCAGTGGCAGGGACACGTCCTACGAGCAGTACTTC